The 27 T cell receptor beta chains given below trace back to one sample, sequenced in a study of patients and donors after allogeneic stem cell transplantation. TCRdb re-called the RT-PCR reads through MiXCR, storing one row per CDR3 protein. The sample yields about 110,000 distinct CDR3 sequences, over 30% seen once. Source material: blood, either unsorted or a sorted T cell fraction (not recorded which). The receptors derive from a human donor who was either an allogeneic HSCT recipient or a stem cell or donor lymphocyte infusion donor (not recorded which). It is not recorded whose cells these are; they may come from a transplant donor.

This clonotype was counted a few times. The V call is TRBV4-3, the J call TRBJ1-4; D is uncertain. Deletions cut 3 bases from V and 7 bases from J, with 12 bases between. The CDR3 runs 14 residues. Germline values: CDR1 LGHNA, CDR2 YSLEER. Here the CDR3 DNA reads TGCGCCAGCAGCCAGGACCTCGAGGCTGAAAAACTGTTTTTT. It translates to CASSQDLEAEKLFF.

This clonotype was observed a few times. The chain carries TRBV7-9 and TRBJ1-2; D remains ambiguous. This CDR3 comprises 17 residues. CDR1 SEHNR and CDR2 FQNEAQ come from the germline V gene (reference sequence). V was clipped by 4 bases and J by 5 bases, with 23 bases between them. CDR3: CASSSSHSQQQNYGYTF. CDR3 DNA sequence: TGTGCCAGCAGCTCCTCCCATAGTCAGCAACAGAATTATGGCTACACCTTC.

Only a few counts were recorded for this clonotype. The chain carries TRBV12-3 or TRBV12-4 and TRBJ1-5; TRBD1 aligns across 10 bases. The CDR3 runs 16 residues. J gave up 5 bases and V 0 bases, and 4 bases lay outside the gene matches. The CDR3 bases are TGTGCCAGCAGTTTAGCCGGGACAGGGGTTCATCAGCCCCAGCATTTT. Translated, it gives CASSLAGTGVHQPQHF.

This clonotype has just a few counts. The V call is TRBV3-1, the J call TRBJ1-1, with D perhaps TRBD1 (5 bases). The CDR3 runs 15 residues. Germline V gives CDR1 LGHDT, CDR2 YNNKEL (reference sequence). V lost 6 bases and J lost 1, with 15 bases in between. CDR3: CASSPRFDRNTEAFF. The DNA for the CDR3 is TGTGCCAGCAGTCCCCGTTTCGACAGGAACACTGAAGCTTTCTTT.

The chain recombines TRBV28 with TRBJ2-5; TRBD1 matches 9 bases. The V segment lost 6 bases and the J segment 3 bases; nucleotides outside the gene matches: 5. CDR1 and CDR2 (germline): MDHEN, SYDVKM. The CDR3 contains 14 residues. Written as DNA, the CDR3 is TGTGCCAGCAGAACCGGGACAGGGAAAGAGACCCAGTACTTC. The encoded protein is CASRTGTGKETQYF. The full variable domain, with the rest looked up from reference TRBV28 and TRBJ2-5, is DVKVTQSSRYLVKRTGEKVFLECVQDMDHENMFWYRQDPGLGLRLIYFSYDVKMKEKGDIPEGYSVSREKKERFSLILESASTNQTSMYLCASRTGTGKETQYFGPGTRLLVL.

The CDR3 nucleotides are TGCGCCAGCTCCCCTGGGGAATCACCCCTCCACTTT. This gives the protein CASSPGESPLHF. V usage is TRBV10-1 and J usage is TRBJ1-6; D is uncertain. The germline CDR1 and CDR2 sequences are WNHNN and SYGVQD (reference sequence). The CDR3 runs 12 residues. V lost 8 bases, J lost 10 bases, and 12 bases lay in between.

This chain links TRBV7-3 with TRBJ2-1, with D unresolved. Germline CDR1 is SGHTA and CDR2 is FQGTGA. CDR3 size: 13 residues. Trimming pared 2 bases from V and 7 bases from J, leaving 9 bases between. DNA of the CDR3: TGTGCCAGCAGCTTAGGCTTCGGGAATGAGCAGTTCTTC. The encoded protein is CASSLGFGNEQFF.

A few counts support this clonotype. This CDR3 is CSVEGGAAEQFF. The CDR3 region has the DNA TGCAGCGTTGAAGGGGGAGCGGCTGAGCAGTTCTTC. The V call is TRBV29-1, the J call TRBJ2-1; TRBD2 might be the D (5 bases). The CDR3 runs to 12 residues. Germline V CDR1 and CDR2: SQVTM, ANQGSEA. V lost 1 base and J 9 bases, leaving 10 bases between the germline ends.

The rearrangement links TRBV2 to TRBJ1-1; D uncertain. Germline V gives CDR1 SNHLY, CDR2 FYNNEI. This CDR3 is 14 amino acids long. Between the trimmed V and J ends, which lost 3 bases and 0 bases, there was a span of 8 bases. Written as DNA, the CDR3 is TGTGCCAGCAGTGACACGTTAATGAACACTGAAGCTTTCTTT. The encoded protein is CASSDTLMNTEAFF.

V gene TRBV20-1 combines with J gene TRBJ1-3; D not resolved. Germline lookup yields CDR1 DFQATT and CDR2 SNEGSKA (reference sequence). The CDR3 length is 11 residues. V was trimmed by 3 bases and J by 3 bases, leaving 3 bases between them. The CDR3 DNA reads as TGCAGTGCTAGTTTTGGAAACACCATATATTTT. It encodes CSASFGNTIYF.

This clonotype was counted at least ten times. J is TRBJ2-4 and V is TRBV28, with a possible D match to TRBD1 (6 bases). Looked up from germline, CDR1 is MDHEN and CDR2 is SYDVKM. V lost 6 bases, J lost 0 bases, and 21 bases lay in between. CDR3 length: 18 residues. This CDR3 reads CASSRTGTRGLAKNIQYF. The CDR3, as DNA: TGTGCCAGCAGCCGTACCGGGACACGGGGTCTAGCCAAAAACATTCAGTACTTC.

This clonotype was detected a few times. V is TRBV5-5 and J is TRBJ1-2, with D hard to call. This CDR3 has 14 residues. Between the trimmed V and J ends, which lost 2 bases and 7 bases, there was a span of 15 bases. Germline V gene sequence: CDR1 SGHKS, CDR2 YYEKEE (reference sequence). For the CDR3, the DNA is TGTGCCAGCAGCTTAACCGGGCCCGCTATTGGCTACACCTTC. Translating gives CASSLTGPAIGYTF.

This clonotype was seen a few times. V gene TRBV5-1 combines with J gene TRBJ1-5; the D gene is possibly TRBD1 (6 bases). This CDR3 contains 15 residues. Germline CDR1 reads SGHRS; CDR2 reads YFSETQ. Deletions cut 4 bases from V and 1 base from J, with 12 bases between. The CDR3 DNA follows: TGCGCCAGCAGCGCGACAGGTCTCAGCAATCAGCCCCAGCATTTT. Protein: CASSATGLSNQPQHF.

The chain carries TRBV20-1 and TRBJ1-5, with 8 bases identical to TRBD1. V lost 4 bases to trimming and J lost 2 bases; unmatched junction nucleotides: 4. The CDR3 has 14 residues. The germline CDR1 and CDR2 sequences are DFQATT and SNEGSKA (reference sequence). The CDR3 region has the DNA TGCAGTGCTACTGGGACAGGCGGCAATCAGCCCCAGCATTTT. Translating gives CSATGTGGNQPQHF.

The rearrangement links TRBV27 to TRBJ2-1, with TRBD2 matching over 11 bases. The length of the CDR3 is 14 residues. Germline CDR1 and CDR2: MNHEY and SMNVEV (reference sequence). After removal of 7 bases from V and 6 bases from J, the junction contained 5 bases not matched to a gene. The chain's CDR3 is CASTGGLAANEQFF. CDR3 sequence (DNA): TGTGCCAGCACTGGGGGACTAGCGGCCAATGAGCAGTTCTTC.

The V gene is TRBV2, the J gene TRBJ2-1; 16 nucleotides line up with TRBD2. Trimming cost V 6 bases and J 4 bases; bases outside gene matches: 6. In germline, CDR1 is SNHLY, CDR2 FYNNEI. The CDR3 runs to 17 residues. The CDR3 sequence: CASRWGLAGGPYNEQFF. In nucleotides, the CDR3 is TGTGCCAGCAGGTGGGGACTAGCGGGAGGGCCGTACAATGAGCAGTTCTTC.

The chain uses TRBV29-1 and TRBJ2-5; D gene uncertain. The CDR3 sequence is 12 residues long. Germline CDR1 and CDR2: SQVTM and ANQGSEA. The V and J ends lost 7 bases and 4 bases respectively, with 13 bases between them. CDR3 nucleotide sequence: TGCAGCGCTCGGTGGGCCAGAGAGACCCAGTACTTC. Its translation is CSARWARETQYF.

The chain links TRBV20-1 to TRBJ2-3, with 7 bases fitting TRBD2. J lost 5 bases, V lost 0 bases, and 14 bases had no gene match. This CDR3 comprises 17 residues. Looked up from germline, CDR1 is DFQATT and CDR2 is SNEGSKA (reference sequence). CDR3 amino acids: CSARESRRPVAGDTQYF. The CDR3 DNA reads TGCAGTGCTAGAGAGAGCCGTCGACCCGTAGCGGGAGATACGCAGTATTTT.

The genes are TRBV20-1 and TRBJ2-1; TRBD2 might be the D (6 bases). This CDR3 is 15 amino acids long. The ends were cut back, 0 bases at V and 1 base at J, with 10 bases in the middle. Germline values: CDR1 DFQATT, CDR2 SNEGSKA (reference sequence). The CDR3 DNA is TGCAGTGCTAGAGAAAGCGGGCGGTCCTACAATGAGCAGTTCTTC. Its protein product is CSARESGRSYNEQFF.

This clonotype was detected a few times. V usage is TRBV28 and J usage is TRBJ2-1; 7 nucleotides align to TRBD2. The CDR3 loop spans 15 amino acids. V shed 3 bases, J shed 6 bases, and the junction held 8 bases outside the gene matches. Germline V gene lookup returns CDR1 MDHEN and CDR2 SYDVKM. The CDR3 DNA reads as TGTGCCAGCAGTTTCTTCGGACTAGGGCCCAATGAGCAGTTCTTC. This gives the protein CASSFFGLGPNEQFF.

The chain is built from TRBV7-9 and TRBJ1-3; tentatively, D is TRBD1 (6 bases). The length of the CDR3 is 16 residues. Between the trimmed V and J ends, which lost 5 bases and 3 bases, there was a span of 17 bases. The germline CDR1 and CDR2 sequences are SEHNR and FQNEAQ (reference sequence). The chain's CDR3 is CASSRLQGNLGNTIYF. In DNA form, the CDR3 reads TGTGCCAGCAGCCGACTACAGGGTAATCTTGGAAACACCATATATTTT.

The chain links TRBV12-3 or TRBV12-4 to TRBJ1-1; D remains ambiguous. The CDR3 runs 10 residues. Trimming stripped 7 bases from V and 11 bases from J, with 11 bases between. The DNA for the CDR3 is TGTGCCAGCACCTCTATCCCGGCTTTCTTT. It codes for CASTSIPAFF.

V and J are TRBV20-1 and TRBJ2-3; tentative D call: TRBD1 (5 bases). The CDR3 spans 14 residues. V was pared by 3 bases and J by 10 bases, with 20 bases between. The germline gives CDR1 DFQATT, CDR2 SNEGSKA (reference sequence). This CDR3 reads CSARILQLLRAQYF. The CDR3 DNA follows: TGCAGTGCTAGGATACTACAGCTTCTCAGGGCGCAGTATTTT.

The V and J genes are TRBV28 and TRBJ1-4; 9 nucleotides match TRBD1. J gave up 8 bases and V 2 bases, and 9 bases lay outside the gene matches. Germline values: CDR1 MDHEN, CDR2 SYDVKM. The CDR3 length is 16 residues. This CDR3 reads CASSLPTGGGREKLFF. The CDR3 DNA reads TGTGCCAGCAGTTTACCCACAGGGGGCGGAAGGGAAAAACTGTTTTTT.

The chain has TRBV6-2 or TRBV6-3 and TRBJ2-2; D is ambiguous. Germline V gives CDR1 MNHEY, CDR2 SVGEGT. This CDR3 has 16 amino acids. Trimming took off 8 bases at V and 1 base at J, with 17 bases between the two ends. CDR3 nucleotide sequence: TGTGCCAGCCTCTATGGTACCCGCGGGAACACCGGGGAGCTGTTTTTT. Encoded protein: CASLYGTRGNTGELFF.

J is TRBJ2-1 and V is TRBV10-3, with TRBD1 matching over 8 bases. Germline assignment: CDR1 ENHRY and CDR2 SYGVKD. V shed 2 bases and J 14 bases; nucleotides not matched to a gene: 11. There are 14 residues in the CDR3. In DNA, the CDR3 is TGTGCCATCAGTGAGCCGGGACAGGTAAAGTCGGAGTTCTTC. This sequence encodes CAISEPGQVKSEFF.

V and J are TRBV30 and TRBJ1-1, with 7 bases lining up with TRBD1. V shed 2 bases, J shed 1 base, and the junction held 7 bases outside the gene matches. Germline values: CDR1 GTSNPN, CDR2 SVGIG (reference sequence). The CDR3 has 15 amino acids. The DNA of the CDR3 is TGTGCCTGGAGTCCGACAGGGTACAAGAACACTGAAGCTTTCTTT. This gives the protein CAWSPTGYKNTEAFF.